Shown below are 21 T cell receptor beta chains from a single sample sequenced in a study of T cell changes during pregnancy in multiple sclerosis. Produced via immunoSEQ multiplex PCR; TCRdb's table is partial and in-frame only. This sample has 38,000 or so clones; nearly 90% occur once, and the top ten carry around 0.52%. The sequencing here drew on CD4+ T cells from peripheral blood mononuclear cells, taken in the second trimester of pregnancy. The receptors derive from a female donor with multiple sclerosis, enrolled in a pregnancy study.

The rearrangement uses TRBV29-1 and TRBJ2-7; 9 bases map to TRBD2. Germline values: CDR1 SQVTM, CDR2 ANQGSEA. The CDR3 length is 13 residues. V was clipped by 7 bases and J by 6 bases; unmatched bases: 10. CDR3 nucleotides: TGCAGCGGTCAGGCTAGCGGGGAAAGCGAGCAGTACTTC. Its translation: CSGQASGESEQYF.

The J gene is TRBJ2-2, the V gene TRBV9; TRBD2 aligns across 10 bases. Germline-derived CDR1 and CDR2 are SGDLS and YYNGEE. CDR3 length: 17 residues. Trimming cost V 0 bases and J 4 bases; bases outside gene matches: 6. For the CDR3, the DNA is TGTGCCAGCAGCGTAGCTGGGCTAGCGGGAGTCACCGGGGAGCTGTTTTTT. Translated: CASSVAGLAGVTGELFF.

The chain couples TRBV11-3 to TRBJ2-5, with TRBD1 matching over 11 bases. The V segment lost 4 bases and the J segment 4 bases; nucleotides outside the gene matches: 11. CDR3 length equals 17 residues. Germline V lookup: CDR1 SGHNT, CDR2 YENEEA. The DNA of the CDR3 is TGTGCCAGCAGCTCGGACAGGGGGCGCTTGTGGGGAGAGACCCAGTACTTC. Translation: CASSSDRGRLWGETQYF.

J is TRBJ2-7 and V is TRBV19; D possibly corresponds to TRBD2 (6 bases). The CDR3 runs to 13 residues. Germline CDR1 reads LNHDA; CDR2 reads SQIVND (reference sequence). V lost 5 bases, J lost 4 bases, and 12 bases lay in between. In DNA form, the CDR3 reads TGTGCCAGTAGTCTTGGCGGGACGTACGAGCAGTACTTC. The encoded protein is CASSLGGTYEQYF. The full variable domain, with the rest looked up from reference TRBV19 and TRBJ2-7, is DGGITQSPKYLFRKEGQNVTLSCEQNLNHDAMYWYRQDPGQGLRLIYYSQIVNDFQKGDIAEGYSVSREKKESFPLTVTSAQKNPTAFYLCASSLGGTYEQYFGPGTRLTVT.

V is TRBV7-2 and J is TRBJ2-6, with 10 positions matching TRBD1. CDR1 is SGHTA and CDR2 is FQGNSA in the germline V gene. V lost 8 bases, J lost 2 bases, and 6 bases stayed unmatched. The CDR3 length is 16 residues. The CDR3 DNA follows: TGTGCCAGCCAGGGACAGGGGACGGCTGGGGCCAACGTCCTGACTTTC. Its protein product is CASQGQGTAGANVLTF.

The genes are TRBV28 and TRBJ2-7, with 11 bases aligning to TRBD1. The CDR3 has 15 amino acids. Germline CDR1 is MDHEN and CDR2 is SYDVKM. J gave up 2 bases and V 5 bases, and 5 bases lay outside the gene matches. The CDR3 DNA sequence: TGTGCCAGCAGTCCCGGACAGGGGGCCCCCTACGAGCAGTACTTC. This gives the protein CASSPGQGAPYEQYF.

The J gene is TRBJ2-7, the V gene TRBV7-3; 7 nucleotides match TRBD1. CDR1 SGHTA and CDR2 FQGTGA come from the germline V gene. The CDR3 has 14 amino acids. V lost 2 bases, J lost 6 bases, and 7 bases stayed unmatched. CDR3 in DNA: TGTGCCAGCAGCTTACCCGGGACAGTCCTCGAGCAGTACTTC. It translates to CASSLPGTVLEQYF.

The V and J genes are TRBV7-2 and TRBJ2-7; 7 bases map to TRBD1. Germline CDR1 is SGHTA and CDR2 is FQGNSA. The CDR3 extends over 14 amino acids. J lost 6 bases, V lost 4 bases, and 9 bases had no gene match. This CDR3 reads CASSSPDRFGEQYF. As DNA, the CDR3 is TGTGCCAGCAGCTCCCCGGACAGGTTCGGCGAGCAGTACTTC.

The chain couples TRBV7-8 to TRBJ1-2, with D maybe TRBD1 (6 bases). The CDR3 is 14 residues long. Trimming removed 0 bases from V and 4 bases from J, with 9 bases in between. Germline V lookup: CDR1 SGHVS, CDR2 FQNEAQ. CDR3 in amino acids: CASSLAQGGYGYTF. The CDR3 DNA reads TGTGCCAGCAGCTTAGCACAGGGTGGCTATGGCTACACCTTC.

The genes are TRBV18 and TRBJ2-7, with 10 positions matching TRBD1. The CDR3 is made up of 14 amino acids. The ends lost 6 bases at V and 5 bases at J; junction bases unmatched: 7. Per germline, CDR1 KGHSH and CDR2 LQKENI. The CDR3 nucleotides read TGTGCCAGCTCGGGGGACAGGGGCTTCAACGAGCAGTACTTC. This translates into CASSGDRGFNEQYF.

This chain uses TRBV2 with TRBJ2-7, with 13 bases fitting TRBD2. The CDR3 runs to 15 residues. V trimming: 6 bases; J trimming: 6 bases; junction bases outside the gene matches: 8. CDR1 is SNHLY and CDR2 is FYNNEI in the germline V gene. The CDR3 is CASRARTSGSFEQYF. The CDR3 DNA is TGTGCCAGCAGAGCCCGGACTAGCGGGAGTTTCGAGCAGTACTTC.

The chain joins TRBV7-9 to TRBJ1-1; 8 nucleotides agree with TRBD1. V shed 7 bases, J shed 0 bases, and the junction held 7 bases outside the gene matches. This CDR3 has 15 residues. Germline V gives CDR1 SEHNR, CDR2 FQNEAQ (reference sequence). The CDR3 reads CASIRQGALNTEAFF. The CDR3 DNA sequence: TGTGCCAGCATTAGGCAGGGGGCCTTGAACACTGAAGCTTTCTTT.

The V and J genes are TRBV7-2 and TRBJ2-7; a possible D gene is TRBD2 (6 bases). This CDR3 spans 13 amino acids. Germline lookup yields CDR1 SGHTA and CDR2 FQGNSA. V lost 5 bases to trimming and J lost 3 bases, with 11 bases between them. The CDR3 here is CASSRTRGYEQYF. The CDR3 region has the DNA TGTGCCAGCAGCAGAACGCGGGGCTACGAGCAGTACTTC.

This sequence joins TRBV7-2 and TRBJ2-3; 12 nucleotides agree with TRBD1. CDR1 and CDR2 from the germline V gene are SGHTA and FQGNSA. V trimming: 1 base; J trimming: 4 bases; junction bases outside the gene matches: 3. CDR3 length: 16 amino acids. The CDR3 DNA is TGTGCCAGCAGCTTAGGGGACAGGGGGCGACCAGATACGCAGTATTTT. This gives the protein CASSLGDRGRPDTQYF. Full variable domain (rest looked up from reference TRBV7-2 and TRBJ2-3): GAGVSQSPSNKVTEKGKDVELRCDPISGHTALYWYRQSLGQGLEFLIYFQGNSAPDKSGLPSDRFSAERTGGSVSTLTIQRTQQEDSAVYLCASSLGDRGRPDTQYFGPGTRLTVL.

This chain uses TRBV5-1 with TRBJ2-3; the D gene is possibly TRBD2 (5 bases). The CDR3 has 14 amino acids. The germline V gene has CDR1 SGHRS and CDR2 YFSETQ. V was clipped by 6 bases and J by 3 bases, with 14 bases between them. The CDR3 sequence: CASKEAPQTDTQYF. DNA for the CDR3: TGCGCCAGCAAGGAGGCGCCTCAGACAGATACGCAGTATTTT.

This chain uses TRBV5-1 with TRBJ2-1, with TRBD1 matching over 10 bases. The junction had 9 bases not matched to a gene; V was cut back by 2 bases and J by 10 bases. This CDR3 region has 15 residues. In germline, CDR1 is SGHRS, CDR2 YFSETQ. DNA of the CDR3: TGCGCCAGCAGCTTTTGGGACAGGGGTTCGGGCGAGCAGTTCTTC. This translates into CASSFWDRGSGEQFF. Supplemented by reference TRBV5-1 and TRBJ2-1, the full variable domain reads KAGVTQTPRYLIKTRGQQVTLSCSPISGHRSVSWYQQTPGQGLQFLFEYFSETQRNKGNFPGRFSGRQFSNSRSEMNVSTLELGDSALYLCASSFWDRGSGEQFFGPGTRLTVL.

The chain is built from TRBV11-2 and TRBJ1-1; maybe TRBD1 (6 bases). The CDR3 runs 13 residues. Germline loops: CDR1 SGHAT, CDR2 FQNNGV. V was trimmed by 4 bases and J by 6 bases, leaving 12 bases between them. CDR3 protein: CASSSNRVAEAFF. The CDR3 DNA sequence: TGTGCCAGCAGCTCAAACAGGGTTGCTGAAGCTTTCTTT.

This sequence joins TRBV5-1 and TRBJ1-1; TRBD1 aligns across 9 bases. Unmatched junction bases numbered 7, after V lost 0 bases and J lost 4 bases. CDR3 size: 16 residues. Germline V gene sequence: CDR1 SGHRS, CDR2 YFSETQ. The CDR3: CASSLDRGLLGTEAFF. CDR3 DNA: TGCGCCAGCAGCTTGGACAGGGGGCTATTAGGCACTGAAGCTTTCTTT.

This sequence joins TRBV29-1 and TRBJ2-4; possibly TRBD2 for D (5 bases). V lost 3 bases and J lost 0, with 9 bases in between. There are 14 residues in the CDR3. Germline assignment: CDR1 SQVTM and CDR2 ANQGSEA. In DNA, the CDR3 is TGCAGCGTTGAGAGGGCCGGAGCCAAAAACATTCAGTACTTC. Protein product: CSVERAGAKNIQYF.

This chain uses TRBV9 with TRBJ2-1; D not certain. Trimming took 4 bases from V and 1 from J, leaving 12 bases between them. Germline loops: CDR1 SGDLS, CDR2 YYNGEE. The CDR3 is 15 amino acids. CDR3 sequence (DNA): TGTGCCAGCAGCATTGGCCCCCTGTCCTACAATGAGCAGTTCTTC. It translates to CASSIGPLSYNEQFF.

This rearrangement joins TRBV27 to TRBJ1-2; no clear D. Trimming cost V 0 bases and J 4 bases, with 3 bases left between them. CDR1 is MNHEY and CDR2 is SMNVEV in the germline V gene (reference sequence). There are 12 residues in the CDR3. The CDR3, as DNA: TGTGCCAGCAGTTTATCCGGCTATGGCTACACCTTC. Amino acid sequence: CASSLSGYGYTF.